This TCR beta chain stems from a study of T cells after yellow fever vaccination. By 5'RACE template switching, TCR cDNA was produced, with a universal primer site and UMIs added in the process. TCRdb fed the 5' RACE reads into MiXCR, producing one record per CDR3 protein. The data show some 550,000 distinct CDR3 sequences, with roughly 19% seen just once and 13% to 15% held by the top ten. Germline assignment: CDR1 SQVTM and CDR2 ANQGSEA. The length of the CDR3 is 11 residues. Study results and limitations: Though weaker, the secondary response peaked faster, on day 5 versus 15. A small share of clonotypes appeared in both CD4 and CD8 compartments.

This clonotype occurred a few times. Its antigen is currently unknown. This specimen consisted of PBMCs, obtained 15 days after the yellow fever booster vaccination. This receptor was obtained from a man younger than 40 who received the YFV17D yellow fever vaccine. The rearrangement links TRBV29-1 to TRBJ2-5; TRBD2 matches 8 bases. CDR3 region: CGAGGVETQYF. In nucleotides, the CDR3 is TGCGGGGCGGGGGGCGTGGAGACCCAGTACTTC.